These 21 T cell receptor beta chains were all obtained from the same sample, sequenced in a study of molecular identifiers for immune sequencing clone quantification. TCRdb independently ran MiXCR on the PCR reads; one entry per CDR3 protein. The data contain hundreds of thousands of distinct CDR3 sequences, 25% of them singletons. Material for sequencing was naive CD8+ T cells from blood, with Jurkat cell RNA spiked in. As for subset: FACS-sorted CD8+CD4-CCR7+CD45RA+ naive T cells. These receptors were collected from a human donor in good health. Some libraries in this study had Jurkat cell RNA spiked in.

This clonotype has more than one count but fewer than ten. V is TRBV12-3 or TRBV12-4 and J is TRBJ1-3; D ambiguous. V was clipped by 1 base and J by 3 bases, with 1 base between them. The CDR3 sequence is 12 residues long. CDR3 DNA sequence: TGTGCCAGCAGTTTAGATGGAAACACCATATATTTT. Translation: CASSLDGNTIYF.

This clonotype was observed at least ten times. The V call is TRBV29-1, the J call TRBJ2-7, with 11 bases lining up with TRBD1. Germline-derived CDR1 and CDR2 are SQVTM and ANQGSEA. The CDR3 is made up of 16 amino acids. With V trimmed by 0 bases and J by 7 bases, 11 bases remained unmatched. The CDR3, as DNA: TGCAGCGTTGAAGATCTAGGGGACAGGGGGGGCGTGGAGCAGTACTTC. This gives the protein CSVEDLGDRGGVEQYF.

There are a few counts of this clonotype. The chain joins TRBV20-1 to TRBJ2-3; 10 nucleotides agree with TRBD2. This CDR3 spans 13 amino acids. Germline V gene sequence: CDR1 DFQATT, CDR2 SNEGSKA (reference sequence). After removal of 8 bases from V and 2 bases from J, the junction contained 4 bases not matched to a gene. This CDR3 is CSKREGFTDTQYF. In nucleotides, the CDR3 is TGCAGTAAGCGGGAGGGCTTCACAGATACGCAGTATTTT.

This clonotype was observed a handful of times. The chain carries TRBV15 and TRBJ1-3, with TRBD1 matching over 7 bases. The CDR3 length is 16 residues. Trimming at V came to 1 base and at J to 2 bases, leaving 5 bases not matched to a gene. Germline lookup yields CDR1 LNHNV and CDR2 YYDKDF (reference sequence). The DNA for the CDR3 is TGTGCCACCAGCAGAGCCCAGGGGGGGACTGGAAACACCATATATTTT. This translates into CATSRAQGGTGNTIYF.

This clonotype was seen more than once but under ten times. The chain uses TRBV7-2 and TRBJ2-2; 10 bases line up with TRBD2. With V trimmed by 1 base and J by 0 bases, 8 bases remained unmatched. CDR3 length: 19 residues. Germline CDR1 SGHTA, CDR2 FQGNSA. CDR3 DNA sequence: TGTGCCAGCAGCTTAGGGGGACCTGGACTAGCGGCGAACACCGGGGAGCTGTTTTTT. This translates into CASSLGGPGLAANTGELFF.

The chain uses TRBV27 and TRBJ2-3, with 12 nucleotides matching TRBD2. Germline lookup yields CDR1 MNHEY and CDR2 SMNVEV (reference sequence). The CDR3 consists of 16 residues. Unmatched junction bases numbered 6, after V lost 3 bases and J lost 5 bases. For the CDR3, the DNA is TGTGCCAGCAGTTTTGCTAGCGGGGGGGCCGGAGATACGCAGTATTTT. Protein: CASSFASGGAGDTQYF.

This clonotype showed up many times. For the CDR3, the DNA is TGCGCCAGCAGCAAGGGACAGGGGGTCTACGAGCAGTACTTC. As protein: CASSKGQGVYEQYF. The V call is TRBV5-1, the J call TRBJ2-7; 11 nucleotides match TRBD1. The CDR3 runs 14 residues. The trim removed 4 bases at V and 3 bases at J, leaving 3 bases unmatched. CDR1 SGHRS and CDR2 YFSETQ come from the germline V gene.

This clonotype was seen ten or more times. The chain has TRBV9 and TRBJ2-2, with 12 bases lining up with TRBD2. The CDR3 has 17 residues. Germline V lookup: CDR1 SGDLS, CDR2 YYNGEE. Germline trimming cut 0 bases from V and 2 bases from J; bases unmatched to any gene: 2. The DNA of the CDR3 is TGTGCCAGCAGCGTAGGGACTAGCGGGGCAAACACCGGGGAGCTGTTTTTT. This gives the protein CASSVGTSGANTGELFF. The entire variable domain, with the rest obtained from reference TRBV9 and TRBJ2-2, is as follows: DSGVTQTPKHLITATGQRVTLRCSPRSGDLSVYWYQQSLDQGLQFLIQYYNGEERAKGNILERFSAQQFPDLHSELNLSSLELGDSALYFCASSVGTSGANTGELFFGEGSRLTVL.

This clonotype has a count of ten or more. The J gene is TRBJ2-6, the V gene TRBV6-6; the D gene is possibly TRBD2 (5 bases). The CDR3 has 16 amino acids. Germline loops: CDR1 MNHNY, CDR2 SVGAGI (reference sequence). The V end lost 9 bases, the J end lost 1 base, and 16 bases lay between the germline ends. This CDR3 is CASTPTGISGANVLTF. The CDR3 DNA reads TGTGCCAGTACCCCGACGGGAATATCTGGGGCCAACGTCCTGACTTTC.

The table lists this clonotype with a few counts. V gene TRBV15 combines with J gene TRBJ2-1; D is uncertain. V was clipped by 2 bases and J by 0 bases, with 8 bases between them. There are 15 residues in the CDR3. Germline V gene lookup returns CDR1 LNHNV and CDR2 YYDKDF (reference sequence). The DNA of the CDR3 is TGTGCCACCAGCAGATCCGGGTTCTCCTACAATGAGCAGTTCTTC. Protein product: CATSRSGFSYNEQFF.

On this clonotype: A read error may explain this, as a much larger clone is one base away. The J gene is TRBJ2-7, the V gene TRBV28; D might be TRBD2 (7 bases). The DNA end lines up better with TRBJ2-5; the J call may be wrong. The germline CDR1 and CDR2 sequences are MDHEN and SYDVKM. The length of the CDR3 is 15 residues. In DNA form, the CDR3 reads TGTGCCAACAGACAAGCGGGACAAAAGGCGGAGACCCAGTACTTC. Amino acid sequence: CANRQAGQKAETQYF.

This clonotype was picked up a small number of times. CDR3 sequence reads: CASSLGLAGAAYEQYF. CDR3 in DNA: TGTGCCAGCAGCTTGGGACTAGCGGGAGCGGCCTACGAGCAGTACTTC. The chain is built from TRBV5-6 and TRBJ2-7, with 12 bases lining up with TRBD2. Looked up from germline, CDR1 is SGHDT and CDR2 is YYEEEE. V shed 0 bases, J shed 2 bases, and the junction held 3 bases outside the gene matches. The CDR3 is made up of 16 amino acids.

This clonotype came up many times. V and J are TRBV7-9 and TRBJ2-3; 12 bases line up with TRBD2. The CDR3 is made up of 14 amino acids. Germline CDR1 reads SEHNR; CDR2 reads FQNEAQ (reference sequence). J gave up 5 bases and V 5 bases, and 2 bases lay outside the gene matches. The CDR3, as DNA: TGTGCCAGCAGCACGGGACTAGCGGGAGATACGCAGTATTTT. Protein sequence: CASSTGLAGDTQYF.

This clonotype occurred many times. The chain couples TRBV5-1 to TRBJ2-7, with 7 bases that match TRBD2. Germline values: CDR1 SGHRS, CDR2 YFSETQ. CDR3 length: 14 amino acids. V lost 0 bases and J lost 3; bases outside the gene matches: 3. The CDR3 is CASSLEPGGYEQYF. For the CDR3, the DNA is TGCGCCAGCAGCTTGGAGCCGGGGGGCTACGAGCAGTACTTC.

In this sample, this clonotype turned up a few times. The V call is TRBV2, the J call TRBJ1-4; 7 bases line up with TRBD1. The germline V gene encodes CDR1 SNHLY and CDR2 FYNNEI. The ends lost 8 bases at V and 6 bases at J; junction bases unmatched: 21. The CDR3 is 18 residues long. The CDR3 sequence: CASGRTGVAPDAYEKLFF. The CDR3 nucleotides read TGTGCCAGCGGTAGAACAGGGGTGGCCCCCGATGCTTATGAAAAACTGTTTTTT.

This clonotype has at least ten counts. The V and J genes are TRBV20-1 and TRBJ2-5; TRBD2 matches 9 bases. The CDR3 loop spans 16 amino acids. Looked up from germline, CDR1 is DFQATT and CDR2 is SNEGSKA (reference sequence). V lost 3 bases, J lost 2 bases, and 10 bases stayed unmatched. CDR3 sequence reads: CSASLVAGEVQETQYF. CDR3 sequence (DNA): TGCAGTGCTAGTTTGGTAGCGGGGGAAGTACAAGAGACCCAGTACTTC.

This sequence joins TRBV12-3 or TRBV12-4 and TRBJ2-7; 16 nucleotides line up with TRBD2. J was trimmed by 7 bases and V by 6 bases; bases with no gene match: 9. CDR3 length: 16 amino acids. The CDR3 DNA reads TGTGCCAGCAGCTGGGGGACTAGCGGGGGGGCCGATGAGCAGTACTTC. Its translation: CASSWGTSGGADEQYF.

In its sample, this clonotype was seen a few times. The rearrangement links TRBV11-2 to TRBJ2-7; D perhaps matches TRBD2 (5 bases). Germline V gives CDR1 SGHAT, CDR2 FQNNGV. The CDR3 runs 13 residues. The V end was cut by 4 bases, the J end by 2 bases, with 9 bases between. The chain's CDR3 is CASSWTPTYEQYF. CDR3 DNA: TGTGCCAGCAGCTGGACTCCGACCTACGAGCAGTACTTC.

Note on this clonotype: A read error is possible here, since a much larger clone lies one base away. This rearrangement joins TRBV5-4 to TRBJ2-2, with TRBD1 identical over 8 bases. After removal of 5 bases from V and 6 bases from J, the junction contained 9 bases not matched to a gene. This CDR3 spans 15 amino acids. Germline CDR1 is SGHNT and CDR2 is YYREEE (reference sequence). The DNA of the CDR3 is TGTGCCAGCAGTTCTGGGACAGGCGACGCCGGGGAGCTGTTTTTT. Its protein is CASSSGTGDAGELFF.

The rearrangement uses TRBV5-5 and TRBJ2-5; D unresolved. The germline gives CDR1 SGHKS, CDR2 YYEKEE (reference sequence). V lost 0 bases to trimming and J lost 2 bases, with 8 bases between them. The CDR3 runs 14 residues. The DNA of the CDR3 is TGTGCCAGCAGCTTGGAATCTAGTCAAGAGACCCAGTACTTC. Protein sequence: CASSLESSQETQYF. Complete variable domain (other parts from reference TRBV5-5 and TRBJ2-5): DAGVTQSPTHLIKTRGQQVTLRCSPISGHKSVSWYQQVLGQGPQFIFQYYEKEERGRGNFPDRFSARQFPNYSSELNVNALLLGDSALYLCASSLESSQETQYFGPGTRLLVL.

This clonotype appeared once. The chain has TRBV15 and TRBJ2-7, with D unresolved. The germline V and J ends were trimmed by 3 bases and 0 bases, with 12 bases remaining between them. Germline-derived CDR1 and CDR2 are LNHNV and YYDKDF (reference sequence). CDR3 length equals 15 residues. CDR3 DNA: TGTGCCACCAGCAGCGGCAGCAGGAGCTCCTACGAGCAGTACTTC. Amino acids: CATSSGSRSSYEQYF. Filled out from reference TRBV15 and TRBJ2-7, the complete variable domain reads DAMVIQNPRYQVTQFGKPVTLSCSQTLNHNVMYWYQQKSSQAPKLLFHYYDKDFNNEADTPDNFQSRRPNTSFCFLDIRSPGLGDTAMYLCATSSGSRSSYEQYFGPGTRLTVT.